The rows below give T cell receptor beta chains drawn from one sample of a study of T-cell memory formation after mild COVID-19. TCRdb ran MiXCR on the 5' RACE reads and lists one entry per CDR3 protein. This sample has fewer than 600,000 distinct CDR3 sequences, with less than 25% found just once. What was sequenced was PBMCs or a T cell subset sorted from them (not recorded which). Receptors originate from an adult woman who had mild COVID-19 (a few samples of this study predate the infection). Cell type and time point are not known. CDR3s include the opening cysteine and the closing phenylalanine or tryptophan. The order of the fields is J gene, D gene, clone size, V gene, CDR3 DNA, CDR3 protein. The D gene is left open where the match is weak. For some rows the clone size is stated as once, few or many, or as a class when expanded; others skip it.

>TRBJ2-7|.|few|TRBV6-5
TGTGCCAGCGGCAGCTCCTACGAGCAGTACTTC
CASGSSYEQYF
>TRBJ1-1|.|few|TRBV7-9
TGTGCCAGCAGCTCCCGGGGAGGGGCTGAAGCTTTCTTT
CASSSRGGAEAFF
>TRBJ1-2|TRBD1|.|TRBV5-1
TGCGCCAGCAGCTTGGTTGGGGATCGACAGGGAGGCTACACCTTC
CASSLVGDRQGGYTF
>TRBJ1-5|TRBD1|many|TRBV6-2/TRBV6-3
TGTGCCAGCACCAAGGGGGACAGGGCTGGCAATCAGCCCCAGCATTTT
CASTKGDRAGNQPQHF
>TRBJ2-2|.|.|TRBV3-1
TGTGCCAGCAGCCAAGAGAGGGTCCTGAGCGGGGAGCTGTTTTTT
CASSQERVLSGELFF
>TRBJ2-7|.|.|TRBV2
TGTGCCAGCAGTGAAAGGGCAGAAAACTACGAGCAGTACTTC
CASSERAENYEQYF
>TRBJ1-3|.|.|TRBV6-5
TGTGCCAGCCATGGGTACGGGGGGACTGGAAACACCATATATTTT
CASHGYGGTGNTIYF
>TRBJ1-2|TRBD1|few|TRBV27
TGTGCCAGCAGTTCACTCACAGGGGAAAACTATGGCTACACCTTC
CASSSLTGENYGYTF
>TRBJ2-2|.|many|TRBV5-1
TGCGCCAGCAGACCGGGGGCTTTAAACACCGGGGAGCTGTTTTTT
CASRPGALNTGELFF
>TRBJ2-1|TRBD2|.|TRBV9
TGTGCCAGCACCCTAGACCCAGCGGGAAACAATGAGCAGTTCTTC
CASTLDPAGNNEQFF
>TRBJ1-1|.|few|TRBV7-2
TGTGCCAGCAGGCGGACCGAAATGAGGTACACTGAAGCTTTCTTT
CASRRTEMRYTEAFF
>TRBJ2-3|TRBD2|once|TRBV11-3
TGTGCCACCAGTAGCGGGGGGGCCGGCACGCAGTATTTT
CATSSGGAGTQYF
>TRBJ2-3|.|few|TRBV20-1
TGCAGTGCTAGAGAGGCGGGAAATTCTGATACGCAGTATTTT
CSAREAGNSDTQYF
>TRBJ1-1|.|.|TRBV28
TGTGCCAGCAGTTTGTACGGGACTGAAGCTTTCTTT
CASSLYGTEAFF
>TRBJ2-3|.|few|TRBV20-1
TGCAGTGCTCACCCCAGCGGGAGCACAGATACGCAGTATTTT
CSAHPSGSTDTQYF
>TRBJ2-2|.|few|TRBV4-1
TGCGCCAGCAGCCAAGATCGGAAAGGTGGGGAGCTGTTTTTT
CASSQDRKGGELFF
>TRBJ2-7|.|.|TRBV9
TGTGCCAGCAGCGTAGGGGGACGCTCCTACGAGCAGTACTTC
CASSVGGRSYEQYF
>TRBJ2-7|TRBD1|.|TRBV27
TGTGCCAGCAGTTTAGCGACAGGGGGGATATACGAGCAGTACTTC
CASSLATGGIYEQYF
>TRBJ1-1|.|.|TRBV11-2
TGTGCCAGCAGCTTAGAGAGGGGCCAGCCTTCCCTCATGAACACTGAAGCTTTCTTT
CASSLERGQPSLMNTEAFF
>TRBJ2-3|TRBD2|.|TRBV7-7
TGTGCTAGCAGCTTCTTGGGAGGGGATACGCAGTATTTT
CASSFLGGDTQYF
>TRBJ2-1|TRBD2|.|TRBV6-5
TGTGCCAGCAGCAGATCTAGCGGGAGGGCGTGGGCAAAGCAGTTCTTC
CASSRSSGRAWAKQFF
>TRBJ2-5|.|.|TRBV6-6
TGTGCCAGCAGAGCGGGAGAGACCCAGTACTTC
CASRAGETQYF
>TRBJ2-2|TRBD1|few|TRBV11-3
TGTGCCAGCAGCTACTCGGGACAGGGGTTTGACACCGGGGAGCTGTTTTTT
CASSYSGQGFDTGELFF
>TRBJ2-7|.|few|TRBV27
TGTGCCAGCAGTTTATCTTCTGACGGCCTGGGGCAGTACTTC
CASSLSSDGLGQYF
>TRBJ1-1|TRBD1|many|TRBV20-1
TGCAGTGCCCGAGGGGGCGGCGGGAACACTGAAGCTTTCTTT
CSARGGGGNTEAFF
>TRBJ1-5|.|.|TRBV21-1
TGTGCCAGCAGCATACCTCCGGGACATCTTTCGCGAGGCAATCAGCCCCAGCATTTT
CASSIPPGHLSRGNQPQHF
>TRBJ2-3|.|.|TRBV2
TGTGCCAGCAGAGACATACGGCGAGCTAGCACAGATACGCAGTATTTT
CASRDIRRASTDTQYF
>TRBJ2-1|.|few|TRBV25-1
TGTGCCAGCAGTGAATATGCAGGGGCTATCTCCTACAATGAGCAGTTCTTC
CASSEYAGAISYNEQFF
>TRBJ1-2|.|few|TRBV7-2
TGTGCCAGCAGCTCACTTCAGGGGAAAGGTGGCTACACCTTC
CASSSLQGKGGYTF
>TRBJ2-3|.|many|TRBV5-1
TGCGCCAGCAGCCCGCGAGGGGCCACAGATACGCAGTATTTT
CASSPRGATDTQYF
>TRBJ2-5|.|.|TRBV6-5
TGTGCCAGCAGGAATTACAGGGTATGGGAGACCCAGTACTTC
CASRNYRVWETQYF
>TRBJ1-1|.|.|TRBV5-1
TGCGCCAGCAGCTTGGCCTGGGGGAACACTGAAGCTTTCTTT
CASSLAWGNTEAFF
>TRBJ1-1|.|.|TRBV4-1
TGCGCCAGCAGCCAAGATGAAGCAGGGCTCATGAACACTGAAGCTTTCTTT
CASSQDEAGLMNTEAFF
>TRBJ1-6|.|few|TRBV11-1
TGTGCCAGCAGCTTAACCCGACAGGCAAGCTCACCCCTCCACTTT
CASSLTRQASSPLHF
>TRBJ2-1|.|.|TRBV11-2
TGTGCCAGCAGCCCCAGAGGCTTAAGCTCCTACAATGAGCAGTTCTTC
CASSPRGLSSYNEQFF
>TRBJ2-3|TRBD2|.|TRBV2
TGTGCCAGCAGTGAGTCTAGCGGGAGGACAGATACGCAGTATTTT
CASSESSGRTDTQYF
>TRBJ2-3|.|.|TRBV29-1
TGCAGCGTTGAAATCAGGGTGCCAGATACGCAGTATTTT
CSVEIRVPDTQYF
>TRBJ1-1|.|few|TRBV5-5
TGTGCCAGCACCTGGGGCGGGGGGCGCGGCACTGAAGCTTTCTTT
CASTWGGGRGTEAFF
>TRBJ2-1|TRBD2|.|TRBV6-2/TRBV6-3
TGTGCCAGCAGTTCTCTCGGGGCCAGCGGGAGGGCCGTTGAGCAGTTCTTC
CASSSLGASGRAVEQFF
>TRBJ1-5|.|few|TRBV6-1
TGTGCCAGCAGTGAAGGAGGGATTGTGAATCAGCCCCAGCATTTT
CASSEGGIVNQPQHF
>TRBJ2-7|TRBD1|few|TRBV4-1
TGCGCCAGCAGCCCCGGGACAGGGGTTGGGTACGAGCAGTACTTC
CASSPGTGVGYEQYF
>TRBJ1-1|TRBD1|.|TRBV24-1
TGTGCCACCAGTGATAGGGACAGCCCTGAAGCTTTCTTT
CATSDRDSPEAFF
>TRBJ2-3|TRBD2|.|TRBV20-1
TGCAGTGCTAAAGGCGGTACTAGCGGAGGAGCTAGCACAGATACGCAGTATTTT
CSAKGGTSGGASTDTQYF
>TRBJ2-5|.|many|TRBV10-3
TGTGCCATCAGTGTGAGGGATGGGGAGACCCAGTACTTC
CAISVRDGETQYF
>TRBJ2-7|.|few|TRBV6-5
TGTGCCAGCAGTTACTACGGGGGCTACGAGCAGTACTTC
CASSYYGGYEQYF
>TRBJ2-3|TRBD2|.|TRBV6-6
TGTGCCAGCAGACTTAGCGGGAGAGGAGATACGCAGTATTTT
CASRLSGRGDTQYF
>TRBJ1-2|.|many|TRBV7-2
TGTGCCAGCAGCTCATTCCGGGACTCCTATGGCTACACCTTC
CASSSFRDSYGYTF
>TRBJ2-5|.|few|TRBV30
TGTGCCTGGAGTCAAGGGTTGACAGGGAGGGAGACCCAGTACTTC
CAWSQGLTGRETQYF
>TRBJ2-1|.|.|TRBV6-5
TGTGCCAGCAGTTCCCCCCGGCTAGCCAAGAATGAGCAGTTCTTC
CASSSPRLAKNEQFF
>TRBJ2-2|.|few|TRBV24-1
TGTGCCACCAGACCCTCCGGGACGCAGGAGATTTGGAACACCGGGGAGCTGTTTTTT
CATRPSGTQEIWNTGELFF
>TRBJ1-2|.|.|TRBV24-1
TGTGCCACCAGTGCGGGGGGCCCTGGTGGAGGCTACACCTTC
CATSAGGPGGGYTF
>TRBJ2-7|.|.|TRBV28
TGTGCCAGCAGCCATCCCCCCGGAGCCTCCTACGAGCAGTACTTC
CASSHPPGASYEQYF
>TRBJ2-7|.|.|TRBV4-3
TGCGCCAGCAGCCGAATGGTGGCGCGGGACGAGCAGTACTTC
CASSRMVARDEQYF
>TRBJ2-1|.|many|TRBV12-3/TRBV12-4
TGTGCCAGCGACAGTTTCGGTTTAGGGGGGAGCTCCTACAATGAGCAGTTCTTC
CASDSFGLGGSSYNEQFF
>TRBJ1-3|.|.|TRBV5-1
TGCGCCAGCAGCTTGGCCGAAGCTGGAAACACCATATATTTT
CASSLAEAGNTIYF
>TRBJ2-5|.|few|TRBV12-3/TRBV12-4
TGTGCCAGCAGTTTAGTCGCAACGACAGAGACCCAGTACTTC
CASSLVATTETQYF
>TRBJ2-5|TRBD1|.|TRBV7-3
TGTGCCAGCAGCTGGACAGGGGAAGGGACCCAGTACTTC
CASSWTGEGTQYF
>TRBJ1-5|.|few|TRBV7-2
TGTGCCAGCAGCTTTTTAACGACAGTTAGCAATCAGCCCCAGCATTTT
CASSFLTTVSNQPQHF
>TRBJ2-7|.|many|TRBV7-8
TGTGCCAGCAGCTTAGGACCAACCGCGTACGAGCAGTACTTC
CASSLGPTAYEQYF
>TRBJ2-5|.|.|TRBV4-2
TGTGCCAGCAGCCGGGGACTTTCAGAAGAGACCCAGTACTTC
CASSRGLSEETQYF